The next 9 T cell receptor beta chains were all read from a single sample in a study of glioma-infiltrating T cells. The iRepertoire nested amplicon-rescue multiplex PCR amplified TCR alpha and beta CDR3s from RNA. Using its own MiXCR run on the multiplex PCR reads, TCRdb lists one record per CDR3 protein. The sample comprises approximately 110,000 distinct CDR3 sequences, less than 30% of which are singletons, and 15% rests with the top ten. Sequenced input: glioma tissue, nonneoplastic brain tissue, or PBMCs (not recorded which). All receptors come from a human donor with low-grade glioma or glioblastoma, undergoing nonglioma brain surgery, or in good health (not recorded which).

This clonotype has ten or more counts. The chain couples TRBV27 to TRBJ1-1; D is undetermined. Germline assignment: CDR1 MNHEY and CDR2 SMNVEV (reference sequence). There are 16 residues in the CDR3. The DNA of the CDR3 is TGTGTCACAACTCGGCCAACGGGGAATATGAACACTGAAGCTTTCTTT. Protein: CVTTRPTGNMNTEAFF.

This clonotype was recorded at least ten times. The chain couples TRBV20-1 to TRBJ2-1; 11 bases match TRBD2. CDR1 is DFQATT and CDR2 is SNEGSKA in the germline V gene (reference sequence). This CDR3 is 16 amino acids long. V lost 6 bases, J lost 7 bases, and 14 bases stayed unmatched. As DNA, the CDR3 is TGCAGTGCGAGGATTCAGACTAGCGGGATGATGAATGAGCAGTTCTTC. This sequence encodes CSARIQTSGMMNEQFF.

This clonotype was recorded many times. J is TRBJ1-5 and V is TRBV7-2; D is uncertain. The CDR3 extends over 16 amino acids. The V gene lost 3 bases and the J gene lost 0 bases, with 12 bases spanning the gap. Germline CDR1 SGHTA, CDR2 FQGNSA. The CDR3 reads CASSFGPVSSNQPQHF. The CDR3 region has the DNA TGTGCCAGCAGCTTTGGGCCAGTTAGTAGCAATCAGCCCCAGCATTTT. The full variable domain, rest sourced from reference TRBV7-2 and TRBJ1-5, is GAGVSQSPSNKVTEKGKDVELRCDPISGHTALYWYRQSLGQGLEFLIYFQGNSAPDKSGLPSDRFSAERTGGSVSTLTIQRTQQEDSAVYLCASSFGPVSSNQPQHFGDGTRLSIL.

This clonotype was counted ten times or more. The chain couples TRBV19 to TRBJ2-2; D possibly corresponds to TRBD2 (6 bases). Germline CDR1 is LNHDA and CDR2 is SQIVND (reference sequence). Between the trimmed V and J ends, which lost 5 bases and 7 bases, there was a span of 20 bases. CDR3 size: 16 residues. CDR3 protein: CASSPIDGRGLGELFF. DNA of the CDR3: TGTGCCAGTAGTCCCATCGACGGGAGAGGACTCGGGGAGCTGTTTTTT.

The chain is built from TRBV2 and TRBJ2-1; 9 nucleotides agree with TRBD1. This CDR3 has 15 amino acids. The V and J ends lost 7 bases and 4 bases, in that order; junction bases with no gene match: 8. From germline, CDR1 is SNHLY and CDR2 FYNNEI. The CDR3 nucleotides are TGTGCCAGCACTAATACAGGGGGCGTATACAATGAGCAGTTCTTC. Residues: CASTNTGGVYNEQFF.

At least ten counts were recorded for this clonotype. The J gene is TRBJ2-1, the V gene TRBV20-1; the D gene is possibly TRBD2 (5 bases). Trimming took 6 bases from V and 8 from J, leaving 8 bases between them. In germline, CDR1 is DFQATT, CDR2 SNEGSKA (reference sequence). The CDR3 totals 10 residues. CDR3 nucleotide sequence: TGCAGTGCCGAACTAGATGAGCAGTTCTTC. Its protein product is CSAELDEQFF.

With respect to this clonotype: A much larger clone lies a single base off, so this may be a read error. Since the CDR3 does not end with the conserved phenylalanine or tryptophan, this likely comes from a read error. The chain links TRBV18 to TRBJ2-7; 10 positions match TRBD1. With V trimmed by 1 base and J by 4 bases, 4 bases remained unmatched. In germline, CDR1 is KGHSH, CDR2 LQKENI. CDR3 size: 15 residues. The CDR3 sequence is CASSPQRDRGYEQYL. In DNA, the CDR3 is TGTGCCAGCTCACCACAACGGGACAGGGGTTACGAGCAGTACCTC.

This clonotype appeared many times. V is TRBV29-1 and J is TRBJ1-1; 7 nucleotides line up with TRBD1. With V trimmed by 4 bases and J by 4 bases, 6 bases remained unmatched. This CDR3 contains 13 residues. Germline values: CDR1 SQVTM, CDR2 ANQGSEA. DNA of the CDR3: TGCAGCGTTGCCCTTCAGGGGGGCACTGAAGCTTTCTTT. Protein product: CSVALQGGTEAFF.

J is TRBJ1-1 and V is TRBV12-3 or TRBV12-4; tentative D call: TRBD1 (6 bases). The CDR3 runs to 17 residues. V was shortened by 1 base and J by 1 base, with 16 bases between the two germline ends. The CDR3: CASSLEGGRGRNTEAFF. CDR3 DNA sequence: TGTGCCAGCAGTTTAGAAGGAGGCAGGGGAAGGAACACTGAAGCTTTCTTT.